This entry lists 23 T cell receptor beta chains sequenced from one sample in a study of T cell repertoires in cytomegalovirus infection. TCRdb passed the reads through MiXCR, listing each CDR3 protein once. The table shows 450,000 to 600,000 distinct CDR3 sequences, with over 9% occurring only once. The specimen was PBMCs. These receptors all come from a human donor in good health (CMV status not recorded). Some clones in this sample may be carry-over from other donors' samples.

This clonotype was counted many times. The CDR3 sequence: CASRPGLGAYEQYF. The CDR3 DNA reads TGTGCCAGTCGACCGGGACTAGGGGCCTACGAGCAGTACTTC. The chain joins TRBV19 to TRBJ2-7; 8 bases are a match to TRBD2. Germline loops: CDR1 LNHDA, CDR2 SQIVND (reference sequence). V shed 8 bases and J 2 bases; nucleotides not matched to a gene: 8. The CDR3 length is 14 residues.

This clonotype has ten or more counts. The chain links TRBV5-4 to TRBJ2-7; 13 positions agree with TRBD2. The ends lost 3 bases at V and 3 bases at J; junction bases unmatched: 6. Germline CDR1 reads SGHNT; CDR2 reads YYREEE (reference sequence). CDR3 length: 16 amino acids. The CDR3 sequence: CASSSGTSGILYEQYF. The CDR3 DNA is TGTGCCAGCAGCTCCGGGACTAGCGGGATACTCTACGAGCAGTACTTC. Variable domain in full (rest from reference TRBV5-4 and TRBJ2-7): ETGVTQSPTHLIKTRGQQVTLRCSSQSGHNTVSWYQQALGQGPQFIFQYYREEENGRGNFPPRFSGLQFPNYSSELNVNALELDDSALYLCASSSGTSGILYEQYFGPGTRLTVT.

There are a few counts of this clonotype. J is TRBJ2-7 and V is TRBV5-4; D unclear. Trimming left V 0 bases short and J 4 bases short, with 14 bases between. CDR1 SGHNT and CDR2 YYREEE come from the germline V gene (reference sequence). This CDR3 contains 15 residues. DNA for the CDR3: TGTGCCAGCAGCTTGGGGACGGCTCCGGGTTACGAGCAGTACTTC. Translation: CASSLGTAPGYEQYF.

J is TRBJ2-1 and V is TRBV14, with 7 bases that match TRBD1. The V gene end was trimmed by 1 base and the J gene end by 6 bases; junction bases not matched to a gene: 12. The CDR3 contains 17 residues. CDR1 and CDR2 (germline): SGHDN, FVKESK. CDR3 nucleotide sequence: TGTGCCAGCAGCCAAGTGGCACAGGGGTCGGACACCAATGAGCAGTTCTTC. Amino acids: CASSQVAQGSDTNEQFF.

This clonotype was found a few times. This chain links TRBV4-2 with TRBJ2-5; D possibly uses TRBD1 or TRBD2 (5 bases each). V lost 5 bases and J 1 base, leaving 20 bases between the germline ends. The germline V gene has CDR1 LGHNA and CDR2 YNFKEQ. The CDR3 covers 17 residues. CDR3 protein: CASSAGSPGTTQETQYF. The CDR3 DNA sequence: TGTGCCAGCAGCGCTGGTAGTCCAGGGACCACCCAAGAGACCCAGTACTTC.

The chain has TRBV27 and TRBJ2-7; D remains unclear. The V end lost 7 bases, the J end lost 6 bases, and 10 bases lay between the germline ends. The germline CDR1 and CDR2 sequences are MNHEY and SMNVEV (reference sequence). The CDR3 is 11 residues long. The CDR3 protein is CASILVPEQYF. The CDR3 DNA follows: TGTGCCAGCATCCTCGTTCCCGAGCAGTACTTC.

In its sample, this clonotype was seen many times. CDR3 DNA: TGCAGTGCTAGAGCGGGAGCCGACCTCTCTGGGGCCAACGTCCTGACTTTC. Encoded protein: CSARAGADLSGANVLTF. The chain couples TRBV20-1 to TRBJ2-6; possibly TRBD2 for D (6 bases). This CDR3 is built from 17 residues. Germline loops: CDR1 DFQATT, CDR2 SNEGSKA (reference sequence). V dropped 1 base and J dropped 0 bases, with 13 bases sitting between them.

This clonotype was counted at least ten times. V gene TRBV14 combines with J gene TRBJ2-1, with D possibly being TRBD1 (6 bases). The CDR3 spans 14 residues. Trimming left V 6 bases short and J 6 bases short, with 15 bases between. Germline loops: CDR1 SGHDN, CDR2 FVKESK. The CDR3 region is CASRYRETGNEQFF. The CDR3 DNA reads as TGTGCCAGCAGGTACAGGGAGACTGGCAATGAGCAGTTCTTC. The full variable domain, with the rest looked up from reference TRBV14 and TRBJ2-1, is EAGVTQFPSHSVIEKGQTVTLRCDPISGHDNLYWYRRVMGKEIKFLLHFVKESKQDESGMPNNRFLAERTGGTYSTLKVQPAELEDSGVYFCASRYRETGNEQFFGPGTRLTVL.

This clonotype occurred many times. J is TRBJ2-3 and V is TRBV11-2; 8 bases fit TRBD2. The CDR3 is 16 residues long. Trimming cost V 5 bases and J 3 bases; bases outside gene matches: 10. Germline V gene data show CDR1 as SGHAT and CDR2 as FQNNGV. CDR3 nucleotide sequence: TGTGCCAGCAGCCCCCTACTAGCGGTACCAACAGATACGCAGTATTTT. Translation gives CASSPLLAVPTDTQYF.

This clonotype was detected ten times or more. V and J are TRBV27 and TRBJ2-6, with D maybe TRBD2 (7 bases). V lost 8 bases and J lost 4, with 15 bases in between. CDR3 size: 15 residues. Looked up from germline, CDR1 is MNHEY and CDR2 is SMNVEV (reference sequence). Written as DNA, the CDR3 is TGTGCCAGCGGAAGGGGGGGGTCCGGGGCCAACGTCCTGACTTTC. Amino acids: CASGRGGSGANVLTF.

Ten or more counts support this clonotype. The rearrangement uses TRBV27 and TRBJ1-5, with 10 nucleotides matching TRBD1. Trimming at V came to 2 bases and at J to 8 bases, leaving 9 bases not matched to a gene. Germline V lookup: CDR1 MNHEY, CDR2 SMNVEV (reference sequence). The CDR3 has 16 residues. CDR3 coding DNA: TGTGCCAGCAGTTTAAGGAGACAGGGGGCTAGGGAGCCCCAGCATTTT. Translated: CASSLRRQGAREPQHF.

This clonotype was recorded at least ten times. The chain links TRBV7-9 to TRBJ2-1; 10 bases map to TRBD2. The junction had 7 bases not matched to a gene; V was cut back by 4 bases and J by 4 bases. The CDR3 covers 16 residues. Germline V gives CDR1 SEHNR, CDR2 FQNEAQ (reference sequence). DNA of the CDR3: TGTGCCAGCAGCTCCGCTAGCGGGAGAGAATACAATGAGCAGTTCTTC. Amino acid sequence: CASSSASGREYNEQFF.

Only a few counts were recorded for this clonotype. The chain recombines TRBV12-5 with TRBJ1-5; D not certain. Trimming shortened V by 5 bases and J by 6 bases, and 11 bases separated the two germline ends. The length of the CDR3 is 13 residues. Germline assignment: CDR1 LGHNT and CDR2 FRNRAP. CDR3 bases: TGTGCTAGTGGTCCCCTAGGGCTTCAGCCCCAGCATTTT. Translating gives CASGPLGLQPQHF.

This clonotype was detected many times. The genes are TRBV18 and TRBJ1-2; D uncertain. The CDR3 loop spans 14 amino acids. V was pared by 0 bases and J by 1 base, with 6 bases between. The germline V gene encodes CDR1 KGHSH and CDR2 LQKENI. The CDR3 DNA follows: TGTGCCAGCTCACCACCGTCCAGTAACTATGGCTACACCTTC. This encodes CASSPPSSNYGYTF.

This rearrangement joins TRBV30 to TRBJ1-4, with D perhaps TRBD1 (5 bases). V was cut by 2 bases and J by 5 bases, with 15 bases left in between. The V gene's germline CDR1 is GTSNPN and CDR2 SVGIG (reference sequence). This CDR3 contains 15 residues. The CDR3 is CAWSKTTGTNEKLFF. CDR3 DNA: TGTGCCTGGAGTAAGACAACGGGGACGAATGAAAAACTGTTTTTT.

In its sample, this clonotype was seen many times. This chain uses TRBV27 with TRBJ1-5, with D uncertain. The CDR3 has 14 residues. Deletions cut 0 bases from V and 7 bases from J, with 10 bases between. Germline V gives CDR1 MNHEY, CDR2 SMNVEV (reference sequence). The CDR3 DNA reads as TGTGCCAGCAGTTTATCAGGTGGGTTCCAGCCCCAGCATTTT. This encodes CASSLSGGFQPQHF.

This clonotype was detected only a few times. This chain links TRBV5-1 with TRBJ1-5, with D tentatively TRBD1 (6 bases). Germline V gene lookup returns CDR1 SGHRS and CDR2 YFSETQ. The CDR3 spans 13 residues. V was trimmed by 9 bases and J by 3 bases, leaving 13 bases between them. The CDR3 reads CATRQDINQPQHF. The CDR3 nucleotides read TGCGCCACCCGACAGGATATCAATCAGCCCCAGCATTTT.

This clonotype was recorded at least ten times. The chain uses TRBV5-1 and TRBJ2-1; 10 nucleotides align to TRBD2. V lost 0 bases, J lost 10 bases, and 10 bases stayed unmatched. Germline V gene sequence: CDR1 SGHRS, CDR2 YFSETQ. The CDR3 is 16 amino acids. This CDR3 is CASSLETSGPPREQFF. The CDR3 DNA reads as TGCGCCAGCAGCTTGGAGACTAGCGGGCCTCCTCGGGAGCAGTTCTTC.

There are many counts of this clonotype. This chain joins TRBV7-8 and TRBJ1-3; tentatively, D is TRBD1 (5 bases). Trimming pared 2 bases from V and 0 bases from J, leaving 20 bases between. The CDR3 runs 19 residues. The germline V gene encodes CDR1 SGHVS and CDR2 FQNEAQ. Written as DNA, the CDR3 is TGTGCCAGCAGCTTAAGGCGGGGGGGAAAACTGAGCTCTGGAAACACCATATATTTT. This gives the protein CASSLRRGGKLSSGNTIYF.

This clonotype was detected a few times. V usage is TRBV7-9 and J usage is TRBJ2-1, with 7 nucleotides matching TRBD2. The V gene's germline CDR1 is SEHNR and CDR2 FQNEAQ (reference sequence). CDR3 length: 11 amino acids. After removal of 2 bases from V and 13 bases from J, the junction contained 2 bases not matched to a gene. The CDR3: CASSLRDYQFF. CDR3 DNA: TGTGCCAGCAGCTTAAGGGACTATCAGTTCTTC.

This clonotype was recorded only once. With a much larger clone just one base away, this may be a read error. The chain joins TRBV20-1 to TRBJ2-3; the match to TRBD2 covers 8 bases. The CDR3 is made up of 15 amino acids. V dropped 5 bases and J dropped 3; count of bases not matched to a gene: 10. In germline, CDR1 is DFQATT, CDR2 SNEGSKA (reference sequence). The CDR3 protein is CSARLTGGPTDTQYF. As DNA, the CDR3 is TGCAGTGCTCGACTAACGGGGGGGCCAACAGATACGCAGTATTTT.

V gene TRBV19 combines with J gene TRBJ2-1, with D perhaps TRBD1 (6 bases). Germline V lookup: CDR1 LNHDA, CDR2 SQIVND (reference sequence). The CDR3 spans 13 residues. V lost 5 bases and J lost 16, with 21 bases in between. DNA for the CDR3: TGTGCCAGTAGTCTCCAAGGGGGTCCCGCTGGATTCTTC. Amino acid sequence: CASSLQGGPAGFF.

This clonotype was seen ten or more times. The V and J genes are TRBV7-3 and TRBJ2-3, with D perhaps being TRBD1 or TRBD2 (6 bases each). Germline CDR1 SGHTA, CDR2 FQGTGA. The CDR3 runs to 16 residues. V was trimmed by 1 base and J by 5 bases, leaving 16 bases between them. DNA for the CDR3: TGTGCCAGCAGCTTAAATGGGCCGGGGGCCGGAGATACGCAGTATTTT. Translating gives CASSLNGPGAGDTQYF.